This T cell receptor (beta chain) was sequenced for a study of identical twins. The length of the CDR3 is 12 residues. V lost 0 bases and J lost 10; bases outside the gene matches: 1. Study-level points and caveats: For out-of-frame beta sequences, excess twin sharing was weaker.

TCRdb re-called the 5' RACE reads with MiXCR, one entry per CDR3 protein. The table lists fewer than 450,000 distinct CDR3 sequences, 9% of them singletons, with approximately 9.3% in the top ten. On this clonotype: Its antigen is as yet unknown.

This clonotype originated in a woman in her 50s in good health. This chain links TRBV12-3 or TRBV12-4 with TRBJ2-3, with 7 nucleotides matching TRBD2. Sequencing was done on a sample of naive T cells sorted from blood. This CDR3 reads CASSLAGGAQYF. The CDR3 nucleotides read TGTGCCAGCAGTTTAGCGGGAGGGGCGCAGTATTTT.